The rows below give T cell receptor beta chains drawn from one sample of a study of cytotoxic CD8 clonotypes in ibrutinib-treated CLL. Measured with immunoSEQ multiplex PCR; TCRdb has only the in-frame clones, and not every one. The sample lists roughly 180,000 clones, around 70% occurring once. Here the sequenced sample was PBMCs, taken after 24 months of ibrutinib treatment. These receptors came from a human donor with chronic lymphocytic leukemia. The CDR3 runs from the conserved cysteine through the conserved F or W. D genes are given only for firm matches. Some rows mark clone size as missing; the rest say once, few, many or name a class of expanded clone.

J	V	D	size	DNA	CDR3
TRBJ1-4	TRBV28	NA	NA	TGTGCCAGCGTGAGTTTACCTAATGAAAAACTGTTTTTT	CASVSLPNEKLFF
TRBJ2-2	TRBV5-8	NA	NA	TGTGCCAGCAGCTTTAGGGGGGAGCACACCGGGGAGCTGTTTTTT	CASSFRGEHTGELFF
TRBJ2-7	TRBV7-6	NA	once	TGTGCCAGCAGCTTAGTTTTCGGGAGTGATCCGTACTTC	CASSLVFGSDPYF
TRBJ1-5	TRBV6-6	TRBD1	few	TGTGCCAGCAGCCAGGGGGCGGGCAATCAGCCCCAGCATTTT	CASSQGAGNQPQHF
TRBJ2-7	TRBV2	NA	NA	TGTGCCAGCAGTTACCAGGGCCAGAGAGGGACCGAGGAGCAGTACTTC	CASSYQGQRGTEEQYF
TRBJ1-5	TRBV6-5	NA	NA	TGTGCCAGCGGCCAGCCCCAGCATTTT	CASGQPQHF
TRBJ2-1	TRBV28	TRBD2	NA	TGTGCCAGCGGTGAGACTAGCGGATACAATGAGCAGTTCTTC	CASGETSGYNEQFF
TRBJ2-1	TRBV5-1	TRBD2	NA	TGCGCCAGCAGCTTGGCTAGCGGGGACGAGCAGTTCTTC	CASSLASGDEQFF
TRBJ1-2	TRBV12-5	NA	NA	TGTGCTAGTGGTGCAGATAACTATGGCTACACCTTC	CASGADNYGYTF
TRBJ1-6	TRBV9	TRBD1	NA	TGTGCCAGCAGCGCCCGGGACAGCTATACTTCACCCCTCCACTTT	CASSARDSYTSPLHF
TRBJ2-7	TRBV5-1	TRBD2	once	TGCGCCAGCAGCTTGGGGGCTAGCGGCTACGAGCAGTACTTC	CASSLGASGYEQYF
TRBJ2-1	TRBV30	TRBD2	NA	TGTGCCTGGAGTTACACAGCGGGAGTGTTGTTCTTC	CAWSYTAGVLFF
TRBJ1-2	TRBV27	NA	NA	TGTGCCAGCAGTTTTCGGGGCTTCGGGGTTGGCTACACCTTC	CASSFRGFGVGYTF